This T cell receptor (beta chain) was profiled in a study of vaccination effects on CD4 cells after COVID-19. Clones were sequenced by immunoSEQ multiplex PCR, and TCRdb holds only the in-frame ones, with some missing. The sample shows 70,000 or so clones, around 77% of them seen only once. This clone has more than one count but fewer than ten. Its target is not known. The CDR3 covers 13 residues. V gave up 6 bases and J gave up 0 bases, with 5 bases separating them. Germline CDR1 and CDR2: KGHDR and SFDVKD. Isolation of CD4+ T cells took place after about 10 days of culture. The TCR originated in a human donor who received a COVID-19 vaccine. The V call is TRBV24-1, the J call TRBJ1-5, with D unclear. Sequenced material: CD4+ T cells from PBMCs cultured without peptide, taken before COVID-19 vaccination. In nucleotides, the CDR3 is TGTGCCACCAGTCTTAATAGCAATCAGCCCCAGCATTTT. Translated: CATSLNSNQPQHF.